These 13 T cell receptor beta chains were all obtained from the same sample, sequenced in a study of T cells after yellow fever vaccination. One entry per CDR3 protein, called by TCRdb with MiXCR from the 5' RACE reads. The sample yields a few hundred thousand distinct CDR3 sequences, 11% seen once. The specimen comprised PBMCs, sampled on the day of the first yellow fever vaccination. The source is a man between 18 and 29 years old who received the YFV17D yellow fever vaccine.

This clonotype occurred a few times. This chain uses TRBV6-2 or TRBV6-3 with TRBJ1-5; a possible D gene is TRBD1 (6 bases). The germline V gene has CDR1 MNHEY and CDR2 SVGEGT. This CDR3 has 16 residues. V dropped 2 bases and J dropped 2 bases, with 13 bases sitting between them. For the CDR3, the DNA is TGTGCCAGCAGTTACGGAGGGGGACCGGGCAATCAGCCCCAGCATTTT. It translates to CASSYGGGPGNQPQHF.

The chain employs TRBV20-1 and TRBJ2-3; 8 bases line up with TRBD1. Germline lookup yields CDR1 DFQATT and CDR2 SNEGSKA (reference sequence). The CDR3 covers 15 residues. J was trimmed by 8 bases and V by 2 bases; bases with no gene match: 12. CDR3 amino acids: CSARLPGTGPGTQYF. The CDR3 coding sequence is TGCAGTGCTAGACTACCCGGGACAGGACCTGGTACGCAGTATTTT.

The J gene is TRBJ2-6, the V gene TRBV4-3, with D unclear. This CDR3 region has 16 residues. Germline V gene data show CDR1 as LGHNA and CDR2 as YSLEER. V dropped 1 base and J dropped 5 bases, with 12 bases sitting between them. The CDR3 spells CASSQGRDLRANVLTF. In nucleotides, the CDR3 is TGCGCCAGCAGCCAAGGTAGAGACCTGCGGGCCAACGTCCTGACTTTC.

This clonotype was counted ten times or more. CDR3 DNA sequence: TGCAGTGCTAGGGGGGGGAACACCGGGGAGCTGTTTTTT. Its translation: CSARGGNTGELFF. V usage is TRBV20-1 and J usage is TRBJ2-2; D perhaps matches TRBD2 (6 bases). The CDR3 length is 13 residues. Trimming stripped 3 bases from V and 1 base from J, with 6 bases between. Germline CDR1 and CDR2: DFQATT and SNEGSKA (reference sequence).

This sequence joins TRBV28 and TRBJ1-5; D gene unclear. This CDR3 contains 12 residues. The germline CDR1 and CDR2 sequences are MDHEN and SYDVKM. Trimming took 11 bases from V and 2 from J, leaving 10 bases between them. For the CDR3, the DNA is TGTGCCCCCACCGGCCGCAATCAGCCCCAGCATTTT. Translating it yields CAPTGRNQPQHF.

In its sample, this clonotype was seen many times. This chain joins TRBV6-5 and TRBJ2-3; possibly TRBD1 or TRBD2 for D (6 bases each). There are 18 residues in the CDR3. Germline V gene lookup returns CDR1 MNHEY and CDR2 SVGAGI. Trimming cost V 2 bases and J 5 bases, with 23 bases left between them. CDR3 coding DNA: TGTGCCAGCAGTTACATTGGGGGGAGAGGGGGGAAATTAGATACGCAGTATTTT. It codes for CASSYIGGRGGKLDTQYF.

This clonotype showed up just a few times. CDR3 residues: CAWSVRGSGGPGDEQFF. Here the CDR3 DNA reads TGTGCCTGGAGTGTCCGTGGTAGCGGGGGGCCGGGCGATGAGCAGTTCTTC. The V call is TRBV30, the J call TRBJ2-1; 10 positions match TRBD2. V lost 0 bases and J lost 8; bases outside the gene matches: 13. The CDR3 is made up of 17 amino acids. The germline V gene has CDR1 GTSNPN and CDR2 SVGIG (reference sequence). The variable domain in full, with the rest retrieved from reference TRBV30 and TRBJ2-1, is SQTIHQWPATLVQPVGSPLSLECTVEGTSNPNLYWYRQAAGRGLQLLFYSVGIGQISSEVPQNLSASRPQDRQFILSSKKLLLSDSGFYLCAWSVRGSGGPGDEQFFGPGTRLTVL.

The chain combines TRBV5-1 with TRBJ2-2; no definite D call. Trimming took off 1 base at V and 4 bases at J, with 11 bases between the two ends. The germline gives CDR1 SGHRS, CDR2 YFSETQ. This CDR3 comprises 15 residues. CDR3 DNA sequence: TGCGCCAGCAGCTTGCCAAGGGTTGGCACCGGGGAGCTGTTTTTT. This translates into CASSLPRVGTGELFF.

This clonotype was recorded only once. This chain connects TRBV7-8 to TRBJ1-5, with D possibly TRBD1 on 5 matching bases. The V gene's germline CDR1 is SGHVS and CDR2 FQNEAQ. V dropped 10 bases and J dropped 10 bases, with 23 bases sitting between them. The CDR3 has 14 residues. The CDR3 sequence: CATSSRDPNGPQHF. The CDR3 DNA follows: TGTGCCACCTCATCCAGGGATCCTAACGGCCCCCAGCATTTT.

This clonotype came up many times. The chain carries TRBV2 and TRBJ2-7; a possible D gene is TRBD1 (5 bases). The CDR3 runs 15 residues. With 3 bases removed from V and 4 bases from J, the gap between germline ends came to 16 bases. Germline V CDR1 and CDR2: SNHLY, FYNNEI. The CDR3 sequence: CASSDSRVGWYEQYF. In DNA, the CDR3 is TGTGCCAGCAGTGACTCCAGGGTCGGTTGGTACGAGCAGTACTTC.

This clonotype came up a few times. V is TRBV24-1 and J is TRBJ1-4, with no clear D. Germline-derived CDR1 and CDR2 are KGHDR and SFDVKD. CDR3 length: 14 amino acids. The ends were cut back, 7 bases at V and 7 bases at J, with 15 bases in the middle. CDR3 loop: CATSDPREAEKLFF. CDR3 bases: TGTGCCACCAGCGACCCGCGGGAGGCTGAAAAACTGTTTTTT.

The rearrangement uses TRBV5-1 and TRBJ2-5; D uncertain. Between the trimmed V and J ends, which lost 0 bases and 1 base, there was a span of 10 bases. The CDR3 has 15 amino acids. Per the germline V gene, CDR1 is SGHRS and CDR2 is YFSETQ. This CDR3 reads CASSLGREPQETQYF. The DNA of the CDR3 is TGCGCCAGCAGCTTGGGTAGGGAACCCCAAGAGACCCAGTACTTC.

The rearrangement joins TRBV9 to TRBJ1-2, with unresolved D. The V gene lost 0 bases and the J gene lost 1 base, with 7 bases spanning the gap. From germline, CDR1 is SGDLS and CDR2 YYNGEE. The CDR3 extends over 14 amino acids. This CDR3 is CASSVGVSNYGYTF. For the CDR3, the DNA is TGTGCCAGCAGCGTAGGGGTTAGTAACTATGGCTACACCTTC.